This T cell receptor beta chain was profiled in a study of blood T cells in healthy people across ages. Study-level information: The template switching approach captured approximately one barcoded beta molecule for every two T cells. Broader study findings: The fall in TCR beta diversity per million T cells was roughly linear with age.

Isolation of PBMCs gave at least 6 million cells per sample. Germline CDR1 LGHNA, CDR2 YNFKEQ. The CDR3 extends over 16 amino acids. V was pared by 0 bases and J by 5 bases, with 7 bases of the junction left unmatched. Primers used in a second PCR of roughly 7 to 12 cycles were a sample-barcoded 5' primer and a J-beta primer mix. From the 5' RACE reads, TCRdb called clonotypes with MiXCR, one entry per CDR3 protein. The table has 1.4 million or so distinct CDR3 sequences, roughly two fifths seen once. This clonotype was observed many times. The antigen is undetermined. The sample consisted of blood. The chain links TRBV4-2 to TRBJ2-3; 8 nucleotides match TRBD2. The receptor was derived from a young woman in good health. The CDR3 region is CASSQEGRGRQDTQYF. As DNA, the CDR3 is TGTGCCAGCAGCCAAGAGGGCCGCGGGAGGCAAGATACGCAGTATTTT.